The 28 T cell receptor beta chains reported below all come from one sample, sequenced in a study of blood T cells in healthy people across ages. Through a sample-barcoded 5' primer and a J-beta primer mix, a second PCR was run for roughly 7 to 11 cycles. TCRdb re-derived calls from the 5' RACE reads in MiXCR, one entry per CDR3 protein. The sample lists about 970,000 distinct CDR3 sequences, roughly half seen once, with 20% to 25% in the top ten. Sequenced input: blood. The source of these receptors is a woman aged 55-70 years in good health.

The V and J genes are TRBV6-2 or TRBV6-3 and TRBJ2-7, with TRBD2 identical over 8 bases. Germline CDR1 MNHEY, CDR2 SVGEGT. The length of the CDR3 is 15 residues. After removal of 6 bases from V and 0 bases from J, the junction contained 7 bases not matched to a gene. The CDR3 region is CASRKLAASSYEQYF. DNA of the CDR3: TGTGCCAGCAGGAAACTAGCGGCCAGCTCCTACGAGCAGTACTTC.

This clonotype was seen a handful of times. This chain uses TRBV27 with TRBJ2-3, with D hard to call. Per germline, CDR1 MNHEY and CDR2 SMNVEV (reference sequence). Trimming removed 3 bases from V and 2 bases from J, with 12 bases in between. The CDR3 sequence is 15 residues long. The CDR3 spells CASSLGSRNTDTQYF. DNA for the CDR3: TGTGCCAGCAGTTTGGGTAGCCGGAACACAGATACGCAGTATTTT.

The J gene is TRBJ1-2, the V gene TRBV9; maybe TRBD1 (5 bases). The length of the CDR3 is 14 residues. V lost 2 bases and J 2 bases, leaving 10 bases between the germline ends. Germline V CDR1 and CDR2: SGDLS, YYNGEE. The CDR3 nucleotides are TGTGCCAGCAGCGTTCAGTCAGGGAACTATGGCTACACCTTC. Translation gives CASSVQSGNYGYTF.

This rearrangement joins TRBV10-2 to TRBJ2-1; D not resolved. Trimming left V 3 bases short and J 8 bases short, with 14 bases between. Germline CDR1 is WSHSY and CDR2 is SAAADI. The CDR3 length is 14 residues. The CDR3 sequence is CASSEFSRFDEQFF. In DNA form, the CDR3 reads TGCGCCAGCAGTGAATTCTCCAGGTTCGATGAGCAGTTCTTC.

The chain employs TRBV4-1 and TRBJ2-7; 7 positions agree with TRBD2. V was pared by 5 bases and J by 3 bases, with 4 bases of the junction left unmatched. Per the germline V gene, CDR1 is MGHRA and CDR2 is YSYEKL. This CDR3 is built from 13 residues. CDR3 nucleotide sequence: TGCGCCAGCAGCGGAGCGGGATGCTACGAGCAGTACTTC. It translates to CASSGAGCYEQYF.

This sequence joins TRBV18 and TRBJ1-2; 7 bases agree with TRBD1. There are 15 residues in the CDR3. The germline CDR1 and CDR2 sequences are KGHSH and LQKENI. With V trimmed by 1 base and J by 2 bases, 4 bases remained unmatched. DNA for the CDR3: TGTGCCAGCTCACCACTGGGACAGCCGAACTATGGCTACACCTTC. Translating gives CASSPLGQPNYGYTF.

The count of this clonotype is one. The rearrangement links TRBV4-3 to TRBJ2-7, with TRBD1 matching over 9 bases. The CDR3 has 17 residues. Looked up from germline, CDR1 is LGHNA and CDR2 is YSLEER. V was pared by 2 bases and J by 6 bases, with 14 bases of the junction left unmatched. CDR3 in amino acids: CASSQSITGTGSTEQYF. The DNA for the CDR3 is TGCGCCAGCAGCCAATCAATAACCGGGACAGGGTCAACCGAGCAGTACTTC.

This clonotype was detected a few times. The chain is built from TRBV20-1 and TRBJ2-3; 9 bases match TRBD2. Germline V gene data show CDR1 as DFQATT and CDR2 as SNEGSKA (reference sequence). The CDR3 consists of 15 residues. The junction had 7 bases not matched to a gene; V was cut back by 4 bases and J by 2 bases. DNA of the CDR3: TGCAGTGCTACTAGACTAGCGGTAACCACAGATACGCAGTATTTT. Translation gives CSATRLAVTTDTQYF.

The rearrangement joins TRBV12-3 or TRBV12-4 to TRBJ2-5, with 15 positions matching TRBD2. Trimming cost V 6 bases and J 5 bases; bases outside gene matches: 7. The CDR3 totals 16 residues. CDR3 bases: TGTGCCAGCAGCAGGACTAGCGGGAGGGAGGAGGAGACCCAGTACTTC. As protein: CASSRTSGREEETQYF.

This clonotype was recorded at least ten times. The rearrangement links TRBV29-1 to TRBJ2-7; TRBD2 matches at 14 bases. CDR1 and CDR2 (germline): SQVTM, ANQGSEA. J lost 1 base, V lost 4 bases, and 9 bases had no gene match. CDR3 length: 17 residues. In DNA form, the CDR3 reads TGCAGCGTTGTAGGGACTAGCGGGAGAGGAATGTCCTACGAGCAGTACTTC. It translates to CSVVGTSGRGMSYEQYF.

This clonotype has more than one count but fewer than ten. The chain joins TRBV6-2 or TRBV6-3 to TRBJ2-1; D not resolved. CDR1 and CDR2 (germline): MNHEY, SVGEGT. The CDR3 extends over 12 amino acids. The V gene lost 2 bases and the J gene lost 10 bases, with 9 bases spanning the gap. CDR3 DNA sequence: TGTGCCAGCAGTTACCAAACGTGGGAGCAGTTCTTC. Protein sequence: CASSYQTWEQFF.

The CDR3, as DNA: TGTGCCAGCAGCTTACTAGCGGGAGAAGCAGATACGCAGTATTTT. Protein product: CASSLLAGEADTQYF. The chain has TRBV7-2 and TRBJ2-3, with 10 positions matching TRBD2. Trimming removed 2 bases from V and 4 bases from J; junction bases left unmatched: 3. Germline CDR1 is SGHTA and CDR2 is FQGNSA. There are 15 residues in the CDR3. The entire variable domain, with the rest obtained from reference TRBV7-2 and TRBJ2-3, is as follows: GAGVSQSPSNKVTEKGKDVELRCDPISGHTALYWYRQSLGQGLEFLIYFQGNSAPDKSGLPSDRFSAERTGGSVSTLTIQRTQQEDSAVYLCASSLLAGEADTQYFGPGTRLTVL.

This clonotype has more than one count but fewer than ten. The chain links TRBV15 to TRBJ1-2; D call uncertain. CDR3 length: 13 amino acids. V lost 3 bases and J 6 bases, leaving 11 bases between the germline ends. Per the germline V gene, CDR1 is LNHNV and CDR2 is YYDKDF (reference sequence). The CDR3, as DNA: TGTGCCACCAGCAGTGACCATCGGGATGGCTACACCTTC. It yields the protein CATSSDHRDGYTF.

This clonotype was recorded a few times. The chain combines TRBV11-2 with TRBJ1-2; D possibly corresponds to TRBD1 (6 bases). The CDR3 consists of 13 residues. CDR1 is SGHAT and CDR2 is FQNNGV in the germline V gene. V lost 8 bases, J lost 6 bases, and 16 bases lay in between. The CDR3, as DNA: TGTGCCAGCGTCCCCCTTAGGGGGGATGGCTACACCTTC. It specifies CASVPLRGDGYTF.

There are a few counts of this clonotype. The chain combines TRBV10-3 with TRBJ1-1, with 7 bases lining up with TRBD1. The junction had 4 bases not matched to a gene; V was cut back by 5 bases and J by 1 base. The CDR3 totals 14 residues. CDR1 is ENHRY, CDR2 SYGVKD, per germline. CDR3 region: CAISRGTENTEAFF. The CDR3 DNA sequence: TGTGCCATCAGTCGCGGGACAGAGAACACTGAAGCTTTCTTT.

The chain combines TRBV7-9 with TRBJ2-5; 7 bases agree with TRBD1. Germline trimming cut 5 bases from V and 0 bases from J; bases unmatched to any gene: 9. The germline V gene has CDR1 SEHNR and CDR2 FQNEAQ (reference sequence). This CDR3 comprises 16 residues. CDR3 nucleotide sequence: TGTGCCAGCAGCCCCCCCGGGACAGAAAACCAAGAGACCCAGTACTTC. It specifies CASSPPGTENQETQYF.

The rearrangement joins TRBV11-1 to TRBJ2-7, with D perhaps matching TRBD1 or TRBD2 (6 bases each). Germline V CDR1 and CDR2: SGHAT, FQDESV (reference sequence). Trimming took 8 bases from V and 7 from J, leaving 21 bases between them. The CDR3 contains 14 residues. Here the CDR3 DNA reads TGTGCCAGCGTGAGGGGGAGGATCTACAATGAGCAGTACTTC. Protein sequence: CASVRGRIYNEQYF.

This chain links TRBV20-1 with TRBJ1-2, with TRBD1 matching 8 bases. CDR1 is DFQATT and CDR2 is SNEGSKA in the germline V gene (reference sequence). V dropped 1 base and J dropped 4; count of bases not matched to a gene: 8. CDR3 size: 15 residues. The CDR3 protein is CSARATGGELYGYTF. The CDR3 bases are TGCAGTGCTAGAGCCACAGGGGGTGAACTCTATGGCTACACCTTC.

This clonotype has only a few counts. The V and J genes are TRBV7-2 and TRBJ2-1; 8 positions agree with TRBD2. The V and J ends lost 2 bases and 6 bases, in that order; junction bases with no gene match: 6. The germline V gene has CDR1 SGHTA and CDR2 FQGNSA. The CDR3 loop spans 15 amino acids. The CDR3 protein is CASSLTSGVTNEQFF. DNA of the CDR3: TGTGCCAGCAGCTTAACTAGCGGCGTAACCAATGAGCAGTTCTTC.

This chain uses TRBV7-2 with TRBJ1-2; tentatively, D is TRBD1 (6 bases). Germline V gene sequence: CDR1 SGHTA, CDR2 FQGNSA. The CDR3 is made up of 12 amino acids. V lost 4 bases, J lost 8 bases, and 11 bases lay in between. In nucleotides, the CDR3 is TGTGCCAGCAGCTACTATGGGGGCGGCTACACCTTC. It is translated as CASSYYGGGYTF. Drawing the rest from reference TRBV7-2 and TRBJ1-2, the complete variable domain is GAGVSQSPSNKVTEKGKDVELRCDPISGHTALYWYRQSLGQGLEFLIYFQGNSAPDKSGLPSDRFSAERTGGSVSTLTIQRTQQEDSAVYLCASSYYGGGYTFGSGTRLTVV.

This rearrangement joins TRBV20-1 to TRBJ1-2; no firm D call. V dropped 0 bases and J dropped 0 bases, with 17 bases sitting between them. The CDR3 length is 17 residues. Germline V gives CDR1 DFQATT, CDR2 SNEGSKA (reference sequence). CDR3 residues: CSARDPDFTWSNYGYTF. The CDR3 DNA reads TGCAGTGCTAGAGATCCCGACTTCACCTGGTCTAACTATGGCTACACCTTC.

V is TRBV4-1 and J is TRBJ1-3; unclear D gene. In germline, CDR1 is MGHRA, CDR2 YSYEKL. V was trimmed by 3 bases and J by 0 bases, leaving 9 bases between them. The CDR3 covers 15 residues. CDR3 bases: TGCGCCAGCAGCCAGAACAGAGTCTCTGGAAACACCATATATTTT. This sequence encodes CASSQNRVSGNTIYF.

Only one count was recorded for this clonotype. The germline gene is not matched at one end of the junction; a read error may be the cause. CDR3 protein: CANSQEGLAGVANIQYF. For the CDR3, the DNA is TGCGCCAACAGCCAAGAGGGGCTAGCGGGAGTTGCAAACATTCAGTACTTC. V gene TRBV4-3 combines with J gene TRBJ2-4; 10 bases map to TRBD2. The CDR3 runs to 17 residues. Germline-derived CDR1 and CDR2 are LGHNA and YSLEER.

The gene calls are TRBV20-1 and TRBJ2-1; D gene ambiguous. The CDR3 extends over 13 amino acids. Germline CDR1 is DFQATT and CDR2 is SNEGSKA (reference sequence). Trimming took off 3 bases at V and 8 bases at J, with 14 bases between the two ends. The CDR3 nucleotides are TGCAGTGCTAGGTACTTATCGTTCTATGAGCAGTTCTTC. Its translation: CSARYLSFYEQFF.

V gene TRBV20-1 combines with J gene TRBJ2-1, with 11 bases aligning to TRBD1. The CDR3 extends over 16 amino acids. The trim removed 7 bases at V and 12 bases at J, leaving 20 bases unmatched. The germline V gene encodes CDR1 DFQATT and CDR2 SNEGSKA (reference sequence). CDR3 sequence: CSVIPGTGGGRSRQFF. Here the CDR3 DNA reads TGCAGTGTTATCCCCGGGACAGGGGGGGGTCGAAGTCGGCAGTTCTTC.

This sequence joins TRBV20-1 and TRBJ2-2; 10 bases fit TRBD1. Germline-derived CDR1 and CDR2 are DFQATT and SNEGSKA (reference sequence). Losses at the gene ends were 3 bases for V and 4 bases for J; bases not matched to a gene: 2. This CDR3 contains 14 residues. CDR3 sequence (DNA): TGCAGTGCTAGGACAGGGGGCCGCACCGGGGAGCTGTTTTTT. It is translated as CSARTGGRTGELFF.

V usage is TRBV20-1 and J usage is TRBJ2-1; 7 nucleotides line up with TRBD2. The ends lost 3 bases at V and 7 bases at J; junction bases unmatched: 9. The germline V gene has CDR1 DFQATT and CDR2 SNEGSKA (reference sequence). This CDR3 contains 14 residues. In DNA form, the CDR3 reads TGCAGTGCTAGCTCCCGGGGGGTGTGGAATGAGCAGTTCTTC. Amino acids: CSASSRGVWNEQFF.

The chain has TRBV29-1 and TRBJ2-1; the match to TRBD2 covers 13 bases. Near its end, the DNA agrees better with TRBJ2-7, so the J call may be wrong. Germline assignment: CDR1 SQVTM and CDR2 ANQGSEA. This CDR3 is 20 amino acids long. Here the CDR3 reads CSALGGPGTSGKYSYNEQYF. The CDR3 DNA follows: TGCAGCGCTCTAGGGGGGCCTGGGACTAGCGGGAAGTACTCCTACAATGAGCAGTACTTC.